This TCR beta chain was captured in a study of shared clonotypes between healthy human individuals. Study-wide context: Each donor's CD4 naive and CD4 memory cells filled three plates apiece, CD8 naive two, and CD8 memory one.

The CDR3 is made up of 14 amino acids. The junction had 6 bases not matched to a gene; V was cut back by 4 bases and J by 5 bases. Looked up from germline, CDR1 is SGHNT and CDR2 is YYREEE (reference sequence). A single count supports this clone. Other DNA sequences from this sample encode an identical CDR3 as well. At deep level, the assay was performed. Sequencing used immunoSEQ multiplex PCR; TCRdb keeps in-frame clones, though not all of them. The data hold 2 million to 2.5 million clones, with 90% to 95% observed a single time. The rearrangement uses TRBV5-4 and TRBJ1-1; 9 nucleotides match TRBD1. The sequencing sample was made of naive CD4+ T cells sorted from blood. Stated subset: CD45RA+ positively selected. The receptor was derived from a man younger than 35 in good health. In nucleotides, the CDR3 is TGTGCCAGCAGCCTACAGGGGGCAAATACTGAAGCTTTCTTT. This translates into CASSLQGANTEAFF.